The entry below describes one TCR delta chain. Just one base apart from a much larger clone, this may be a read error. These data are taken from a study of gamma-delta T cells after stem cell transplantation. CDR3 length equals 17 residues. V shed 0 bases, J shed 4 bases, and the junction held 8 bases outside the gene matches. The V gene's germline CDR1 is GEAIGNYY and CDR2 EKD. TCRdb re-called the RT-PCR reads using CATT. The repertoire consists of under 8,000 delta-chain clones, with about 15% occurring once and the leading ten covering 5% to 6%. This TCR came from a human donor. It is not recorded whose cells these are; they may come from a transplant donor. The sequenced material came from gamma-delta T cells. The rearrangement joins TRDV2 to TRDJ1, with 12 bases fitting TRDD3. The CDR3 nucleotides read TGTGCCTGTGACACCGTAGCTGGGGGATACGGGTACGATAAACTCATCTTT. Its protein is CACDTVAGGYGYDKLIF.